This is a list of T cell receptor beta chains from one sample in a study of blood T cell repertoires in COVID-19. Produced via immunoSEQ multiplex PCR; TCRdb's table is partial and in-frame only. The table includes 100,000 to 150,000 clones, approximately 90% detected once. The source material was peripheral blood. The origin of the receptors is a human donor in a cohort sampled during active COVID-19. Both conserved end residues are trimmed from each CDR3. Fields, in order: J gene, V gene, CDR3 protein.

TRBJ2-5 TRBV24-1 ATSASQDFQETQY
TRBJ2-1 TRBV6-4 ASSSGTGAYNEQF
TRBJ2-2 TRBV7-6 ASASKERGTNTGELF
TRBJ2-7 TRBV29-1 SVVGTSGSWNEQY
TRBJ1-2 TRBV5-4 ASSFPRSGDYGYT
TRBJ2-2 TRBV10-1 ASRVTDTGELF
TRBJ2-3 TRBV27 ASRGTGWGTDTQY
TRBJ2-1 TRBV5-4 ASSSTGGSYNEQF
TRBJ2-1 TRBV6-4 ASSVRRGPYNEQF
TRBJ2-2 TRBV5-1 ASQRASGNTGELF
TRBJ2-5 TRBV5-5 ASSSLGGLAETQY
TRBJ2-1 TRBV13 ASSRVAGNEQF
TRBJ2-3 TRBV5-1 ASSAGLAGGPVGTDTQY
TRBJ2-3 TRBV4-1 ASSQNSGRPTTDTQY
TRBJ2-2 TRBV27 ASSWRGTGELF
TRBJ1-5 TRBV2 ASTLGQGSQPQH
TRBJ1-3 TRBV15 ATSSLFLGMESGNTIY
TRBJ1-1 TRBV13 ASSADGALRAF
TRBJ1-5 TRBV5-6 ASSLGPQDQPQH
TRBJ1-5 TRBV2 ASRWGTGGGNQPQH
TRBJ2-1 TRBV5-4 ASSLDRGNEQF
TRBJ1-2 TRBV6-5 ASKYQGDNYGYT
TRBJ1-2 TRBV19 ASTGAGYGYT
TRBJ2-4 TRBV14 ASSQMPLGPKNIQY
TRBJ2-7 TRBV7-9 ASRGKYSGSSYEQY
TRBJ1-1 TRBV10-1 ASSESKRIGGGTEAF
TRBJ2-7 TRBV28 ASSYPTNSGRSGYEQY
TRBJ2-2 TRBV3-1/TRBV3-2 ASSHRERGGELF
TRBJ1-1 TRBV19 ASSGISGQGGTEAF
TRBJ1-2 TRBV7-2 ASSLFIGRGLGGYT
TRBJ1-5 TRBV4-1 ASSHPTGDPGGNQPQH
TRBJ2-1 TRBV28 ASSFRGSGYNEQF
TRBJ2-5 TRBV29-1 SVEGTELSGGNEETQY
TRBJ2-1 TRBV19 ASSTWQSDEQF
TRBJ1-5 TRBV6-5 ASSPLSNQPQH
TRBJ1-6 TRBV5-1 ASSSSGVPLH
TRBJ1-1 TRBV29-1 SVEKQGDTEAF
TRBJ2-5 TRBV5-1 ASSLAGTQKETQY
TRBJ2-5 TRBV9 ASSAGLAGGIETQY
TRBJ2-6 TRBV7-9 ASSTVVLAGANVLT
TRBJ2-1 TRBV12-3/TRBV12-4 ASSPQGDEQF
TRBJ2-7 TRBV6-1 ASSDGTGVNEQY
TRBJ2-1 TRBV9 ASSVNTGGAAGGQEQF
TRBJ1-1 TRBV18 ASSNRDRGSRTEAF
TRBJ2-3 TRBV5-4 ASSPRPGLAGRDTQY
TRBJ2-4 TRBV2 ASSEALGGKNIQY
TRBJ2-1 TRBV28 ASRRGGGSSYNEQF
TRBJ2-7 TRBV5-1 ASSLDAGFYEQY
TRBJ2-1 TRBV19 ASSRLAGHEQF
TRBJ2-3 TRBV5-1 ASSPKPGGPTDTQY
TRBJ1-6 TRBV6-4 ASSDSDRGNSPLH